This TCR beta chain was observed in a study of T cell repertoires in cytomegalovirus infection. Study at large: HLA-C-restricted CMV epitopes, recently identified, and well-studied HLA-B-restricted ones were used by the study. Evidence of both CMV infection and a matching HLA type came from public TCR beta signatures. Whole-study findings and limits: Cumulative frequency (of public TCR beta family members) identified carriers of CMV plus the relevant HLA. HLA-C-restricted CMV clonotypes gave the most frequent clonotype in two of eight donors.

MiXCR was run by TCRdb on the reads, yielding one entry per CDR3 protein. The sample yields a few hundred thousand distinct CDR3 sequences, around 29% seen once. The CDR3 extends over 14 amino acids. Germline assignment: CDR1 DFQATT and CDR2 SNEGSKA (reference sequence). The V end was cut by 5 bases, the J end by 3 bases, with 17 bases between. This clonotype has a handful of counts. Its antigen remains unknown. The chain joins TRBV20-1 to TRBJ2-7, with D uncertain. This material consisted of cultured PBMCs, taken from culture after CMV antigen stimulation. The sequence was obtained from a human donor in good health (CMV status not recorded). Some clones in this sample may be carry-over from other donors' samples. CDR3 sequence (DNA): TGCAGTGCTGAGCAAAGGAAACAGTTCTACGAGCAGTACTTC. Translation: CSAEQRKQFYEQYF.